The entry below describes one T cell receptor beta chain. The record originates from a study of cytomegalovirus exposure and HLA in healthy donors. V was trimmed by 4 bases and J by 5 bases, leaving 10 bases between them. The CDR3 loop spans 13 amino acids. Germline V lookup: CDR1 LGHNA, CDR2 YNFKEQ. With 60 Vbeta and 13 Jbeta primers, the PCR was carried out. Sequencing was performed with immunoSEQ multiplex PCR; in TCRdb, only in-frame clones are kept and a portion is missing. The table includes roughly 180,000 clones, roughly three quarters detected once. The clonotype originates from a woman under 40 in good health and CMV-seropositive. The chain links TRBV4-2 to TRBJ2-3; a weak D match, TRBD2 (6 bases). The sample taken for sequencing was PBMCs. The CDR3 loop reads CASSLDYLDTQYF. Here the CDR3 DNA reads TGTGCCAGCAGCCTGGACTATCTAGATACGCAGTATTTT.